This T cell receptor (beta chain) came from a study of T cell responses to AZD1222 COVID-19 vaccine. Overall study findings and caveats: The donor cohort was predominantly white British with a female majority, and clonal diversity may have been underestimated. Repertoires were sampled only after the peak T cell response.

Trimming left V 5 bases short and J 0 bases short, with 10 bases between. Germline V gene data show CDR1 as MDHEN and CDR2 as SYDVKM. The CDR3 consists of 14 residues. Measured with immunoSEQ multiplex PCR; TCRdb has only the in-frame clones, and not every one. The sample yields more than 95,000 clones, roughly 93% seen once. For this clone: The antigen is undetermined.

The chain recombines TRBV28 with TRBJ1-2; unclear D gene. The input for sequencing was peripheral blood, taken on day 0 of AZD1222 vaccination. This TCR was sampled from an adult in good health. The CDR3 nucleotides are TGTGCCAGCAGTATCGTCTCTTCTAACTATGGCTACACCTTC. Translation gives CASSIVSSNYGYTF.